The 30 T cell receptor beta chains presented below share a single source sample, sequenced in a study of CD8+CD57+ T cells in acquired aplastic anemia. TCR beta VDJ and CDR3 profiling used genomic DNA as template. TCRdb redid the calling of the reads with MiXCR, one entry per CDR3 protein. The sample holds approximately 98,000 distinct CDR3 sequences, approximately 73% seen once. Only patients with CD8+CD57+ cell expansion on flow cytometry were chosen for sequencing. The sequencing sample was made of sorted CD4+, CD8+, or CD8+CD57+ T cells (not recorded which) from PBMCs. These receptors were taken from a human donor with aplastic anemia.

In this sample, this clonotype turned up a few times. The chain couples TRBV10-3 to TRBJ2-3; TRBD1 matches 8 bases. Trimming removed 6 bases from V and 0 bases from J; junction bases left unmatched: 8. Germline V lookup: CDR1 ENHRY, CDR2 SYGVKD. The CDR3 has 16 residues. This CDR3 is CAISQGTGDSTDTQYF. CDR3 DNA: TGTGCCATCAGCCAGGGGACAGGAGACAGCACAGATACGCAGTATTTT.

The V gene is TRBV19, the J gene TRBJ1-5; 7 bases match TRBD1. After removal of 6 bases from V and 0 bases from J, the junction contained 11 bases not matched to a gene. This CDR3 is built from 17 residues. From germline, CDR1 is LNHDA and CDR2 SQIVND (reference sequence). CDR3 in DNA: TGTGCCAGTAGGATGATCGGGACAGTCTATAGCAATCAGCCCCAGCATTTT. Residues: CASRMIGTVYSNQPQHF.

V usage is TRBV7-2 and J usage is TRBJ2-7; TRBD1 is a possible D gene (5 bases). CDR3 length: 14 amino acids. Deletions cut 1 base from V and 3 bases from J, with 10 bases between. Germline lookup yields CDR1 SGHTA and CDR2 FQGNSA. The CDR3 spells CASSLGRVNYEQYF. The CDR3, as DNA: TGTGCCAGCAGCTTAGGCAGGGTTAACTACGAGCAGTACTTC. The variable domain in full, with the rest retrieved from reference TRBV7-2 and TRBJ2-7, is GAGVSQSPSNKVTEKGKDVELRCDPISGHTALYWYRQSLGQGLEFLIYFQGNSAPDKSGLPSDRFSAERTGGSVSTLTIQRTQQEDSAVYLCASSLGRVNYEQYFGPGTRLTVT.

The V call is TRBV9, the J call TRBJ2-1; 7 bases are a match to TRBD2. With 0 bases clipped from V and 0 bases from J, the junction kept 6 bases outside the gene matches. The germline V gene has CDR1 SGDLS and CDR2 YYNGEE. CDR3 size: 17 residues. The CDR3 protein is CASSVGGGTNSYNEQFF. The DNA of the CDR3 is TGTGCCAGCAGCGTAGGGGGAGGGACTAACTCCTACAATGAGCAGTTCTTC.

The rearrangement uses TRBV6-1 and TRBJ2-7; 9 bases agree with TRBD1. CDR3 length: 15 amino acids. In germline, CDR1 is MNHNS, CDR2 SASEGT. Trimming at V came to 4 bases and at J to 4 bases, leaving 8 bases not matched to a gene. The CDR3 bases are TGTGCCAGCAGTGTACAACAGGGGGCGGGGTACGAGCAGTACTTC. Protein sequence: CASSVQQGAGYEQYF.

The table lists this clonotype with many counts. This chain connects TRBV4-2 to TRBJ2-1, with 8 positions matching TRBD2. CDR3 length: 16 amino acids. After removal of 0 bases from V and 3 bases from J, the junction contained 4 bases not matched to a gene. Germline CDR1 reads LGHNA; CDR2 reads YNFKEQ. CDR3 nucleotides: TGTGCCAGCAGCCAAGACTGGCTAGCGGGCTACAATGAGCAGTTCTTC. Translating gives CASSQDWLAGYNEQFF.

The CDR3 spells CASAQGLLTGANVLTF. The CDR3 DNA reads TGTGCCAGCGCACAGGGACTTCTGACTGGGGCCAACGTCCTGACTTTC. This rearrangement joins TRBV19 to TRBJ2-6; D assignment may be TRBD1 or TRBD2 (6 bases each). The germline CDR1 and CDR2 sequences are LNHDA and SQIVND (reference sequence). The V end lost 9 bases, the J end lost 2 bases, and 17 bases lay between the germline ends. This CDR3 has 16 residues.

This clonotype has just a few counts. J is TRBJ2-5 and V is TRBV24-1; no firm D call. The CDR3 covers 13 residues. Trimming pared 9 bases from V and 0 bases from J, leaving 10 bases between. Germline CDR1 and CDR2: KGHDR and SFDVKD. DNA for the CDR3: TGTGCCACCGGGGTACGGAACCAAGAGACCCAGTACTTC. It is translated as CATGVRNQETQYF.

This rearrangement joins TRBV10-3 to TRBJ2-1; D gene uncertain. Germline CDR1 ENHRY, CDR2 SYGVKD. The CDR3 contains 15 residues. Trimming left V 3 bases short and J 10 bases short, with 19 bases between. CDR3 bases: TGTGCCATCAGTGATCTCACGACGTCCGGGCGGGAGCAGTTCTTC. Residues: CAISDLTTSGREQFF.

J is TRBJ2-7 and V is TRBV9; D gene ambiguous. The CDR3 extends over 11 amino acids. The germline gives CDR1 SGDLS, CDR2 YYNGEE. Trimming shortened V by 5 bases and J by 8 bases, and 11 bases separated the two germline ends. CDR3 bases: TGTGCCAGCAGTGTACCCCTAAAGCAGTACTTC. Amino acids: CASSVPLKQYF.

The rearrangement joins TRBV7-9 to TRBJ1-1; 9 bases map to TRBD1. From germline, CDR1 is SEHNR and CDR2 FQNEAQ (reference sequence). J lost 6 bases, V lost 5 bases, and 7 bases had no gene match. CDR3 length: 14 amino acids. The CDR3: CASSPGTGIPEAFF. CDR3 nucleotides: TGTGCCAGCAGCCCCGGGACAGGGATCCCTGAAGCTTTCTTT.

In its sample, this clonotype was seen a few times. V usage is TRBV20-1 and J usage is TRBJ2-3, with TRBD2 as a possible D gene (7 bases). Trimming shortened V by 6 bases and J by 1 base, and 17 bases separated the two germline ends. This CDR3 is 15 amino acids long. Germline CDR1 is DFQATT and CDR2 is SNEGSKA (reference sequence). The CDR3 here is CSAPRGGRGTDTQYF. DNA of the CDR3: TGCAGTGCACCGAGGGGGGGGCGGGGCACAGATACGCAGTATTTT.

The V call is TRBV6-4, the J call TRBJ2-7; 14 nucleotides align to TRBD2. The CDR3 length is 15 residues. Germline lookup yields CDR1 MRHNA and CDR2 SNTAGT. The J segment lost 6 bases and the V segment lost 3 bases, leaving 4 bases of the junction unmatched. CDR3 in DNA: TGTGCCAGCAGTGAAGGGACTAGCGGGAGTGTCGAGCAGTACTTC. Translating it yields CASSEGTSGSVEQYF.

In this sample, this clonotype turned up once. The chain joins TRBV7-2 to TRBJ2-1; D is possibly TRBD2 (6 bases). Germline CDR1 and CDR2: SGHTA and FQGNSA. This CDR3 is built from 13 residues. The V end was cut by 7 bases, the J end by 5 bases, with 12 bases between. CDR3 nucleotide sequence: TGTGCCAGCACCGTAAGGACTAACAATGAGCAGTTCTTC. It codes for CASTVRTNNEQFF.

This clonotype was observed many times. The genes are TRBV9 and TRBJ2-1; 8 bases match TRBD2. CDR1 and CDR2 (germline): SGDLS, YYNGEE. The junction had 5 bases not matched to a gene; V was cut back by 0 bases and J by 9 bases. This CDR3 has 14 amino acids. CDR3 bases: TGTGCCAGCAGCGTAGCCCCGGGAGGGTTTGAGCAGTTCTTC. Its translation: CASSVAPGGFEQFF. Full variable domain (missing parts from reference TRBV9 and TRBJ2-1): DSGVTQTPKHLITATGQRVTLRCSPRSGDLSVYWYQQSLDQGLQFLIQYYNGEERAKGNILERFSAQQFPDLHSELNLSSLELGDSALYFCASSVAPGGFEQFFGPGTRLTVL.

Turning to this clonotype: The junction does not match germline at one end; this may be a read error. Here the CDR3 reads CASSFFGTGAFF. In DNA form, the CDR3 reads TGTGCCAGCAGCTTTTTCGGGACTGGAGCTTTCTTT. The rearrangement links TRBV7-9 to TRBJ1-1, with TRBD1 as a possible D gene (5 bases). Per germline, CDR1 SEHNR and CDR2 FQNEAQ (reference sequence). The CDR3 contains 12 residues.

This clonotype is a singleton in its sample. The chain is built from TRBV19 and TRBJ2-5, with D unclear. CDR1 and CDR2 from the germline V gene are LNHDA and SQIVND (reference sequence). V lost 1 base to trimming and J lost 4 bases, with 4 bases between them. The CDR3 extends over 12 amino acids. CDR3 protein: CASSIGRETQYF. CDR3 DNA: TGTGCCAGTAGTATAGGCAGAGAGACCCAGTACTTC. Full variable domain (missing parts from reference TRBV19 and TRBJ2-5): DGGITQSPKYLFRKEGQNVTLSCEQNLNHDAMYWYRQDPGQGLRLIYYSQIVNDFQKGDIAEGYSVSREKKESFPLTVTSAQKNPTAFYLCASSIGRETQYFGPGTRLLVL.

This clonotype has only a few counts. J is TRBJ2-7 and V is TRBV20-1; 12 bases map to TRBD2. Losses at the gene ends were 5 bases for V and 4 bases for J; bases not matched to a gene: 9. Germline loops: CDR1 DFQATT, CDR2 SNEGSKA (reference sequence). The CDR3 totals 15 residues. CDR3 DNA sequence: TGCAGTGCTTTCCCCCGACTAGCGGGAGCTTACGAGCAGTACTTC. Translated, it gives CSAFPRLAGAYEQYF.

The CDR3 DNA sequence: TGTGCCAGTAGTATCAGACAGGGAGGCGGCTACACCTTC. Residues: CASSIRQGGGYTF. V gene TRBV19 combines with J gene TRBJ1-2; 7 positions agree with TRBD1. The V segment lost 3 bases and the J segment 8 bases; nucleotides outside the gene matches: 6. Germline CDR1 is LNHDA and CDR2 is SQIVND (reference sequence). The CDR3 loop spans 13 amino acids.

The chain links TRBV19 to TRBJ2-2; no reliable D call. Germline CDR1 LNHDA, CDR2 SQIVND (reference sequence). Trimming took off 3 bases at V and 4 bases at J, with 15 bases between the two ends. The CDR3 sequence is 16 residues long. CDR3 nucleotides: TGTGCCAGTAGTATGGGCAGGATCAGGAGCACCGGGGAGCTGTTTTTT. It translates to CASSMGRIRSTGELFF.

V and J are TRBV9 and TRBJ2-7; 9 positions agree with TRBD2. The CDR3 is made up of 16 amino acids. From germline, CDR1 is SGDLS and CDR2 YYNGEE. The trim removed 2 bases at V and 1 base at J, leaving 7 bases unmatched. The CDR3 region has the DNA TGTGCCAGCAGCGTTGGCAGCGGGAGGTTTTCCTACGAGCAGTACTTC. As protein: CASSVGSGRFSYEQYF. Full variable domain (outside the CDR3, taken from reference TRBV9 and TRBJ2-7): DSGVTQTPKHLITATGQRVTLRCSPRSGDLSVYWYQQSLDQGLQFLIQYYNGEERAKGNILERFSAQQFPDLHSELNLSSLELGDSALYFCASSVGSGRFSYEQYFGPGTRLTVT.

The V and J genes are TRBV25-1 and TRBJ2-7; 9 nucleotides agree with TRBD1. Germline CDR1 is MGHDK and CDR2 is SYGVNS. Unmatched junction bases numbered 14, after V lost 6 bases and J lost 2 bases. CDR3 length equals 17 residues. CDR3 sequence reads: CASSSTYDGQGPYEQYF. For the CDR3, the DNA is TGTGCCAGCAGCTCGACATACGACGGACAGGGGCCCTACGAGCAGTACTTC.

The chain's CDR3 is CASSFKAGGGFDTQYF. CDR3 nucleotide sequence: TGTGCCAGCAGCTTTAAGGCAGGGGGCGGATTTGATACGCAGTATTTT. The V and J genes are TRBV5-4 and TRBJ2-3; 8 bases are shared with TRBD1. There are 16 residues in the CDR3. The V and J ends lost 2 bases and 6 bases, in that order; junction bases with no gene match: 11. Germline CDR1 reads SGHNT; CDR2 reads YYREEE (reference sequence).

V is TRBV2 and J is TRBJ1-2; D gene uncertain. The CDR3 runs 14 residues. Per the germline V gene, CDR1 is SNHLY and CDR2 is FYNNEI. Trimming shortened V by 5 bases and J by 4 bases, and 14 bases separated the two germline ends. The CDR3 DNA follows: TGTGCCAGCAGTTTCCGGACGGAGGGCTATGGCTACACCTTC. It encodes CASSFRTEGYGYTF.

This clonotype was counted only a few times. The chain uses TRBV24-1 and TRBJ1-5; the D is unclear. Trimming shortened V by 1 base and J by 5 bases, and 5 bases separated the two germline ends. The CDR3 spans 13 residues. CDR1 is KGHDR, CDR2 SFDVKD, per germline. Here the CDR3 reads CATSDFRDQPQHF. CDR3 DNA: TGTGCCACCAGTGATTTTAGAGATCAGCCCCAGCATTTT.

The CDR3 reads CAWNYRGGYEQYF. DNA for the CDR3: TGTGCCTGGAATTATCGGGGCGGCTACGAGCAGTACTTC. The chain has TRBV30 and TRBJ2-7; D is perhaps TRBD1 or TRBD2 (5 bases each). Germline loops: CDR1 GTSNPN, CDR2 SVGIG (reference sequence). V shed 4 bases and J shed 3 bases, with 13 bases lying between them. The CDR3 runs to 13 residues. The full variable domain, with the rest looked up from reference TRBV30 and TRBJ2-7, is SQTIHQWPATLVQPVGSPLSLECTVEGTSNPNLYWYRQAAGRGLQLLFYSVGIGQISSEVPQNLSASRPQDRQFILSSKKLLLSDSGFYLCAWNYRGGYEQYFGPGTRLTVT.

This clonotype was seen at least ten times. The rearrangement links TRBV7-8 to TRBJ1-5; possibly TRBD1 for D (5 bases). CDR3 length: 15 residues. Trimming took 2 bases from V and 4 from J, leaving 12 bases between them. Germline V gives CDR1 SGHVS, CDR2 FQNEAQ. Written as DNA, the CDR3 is TGTGCCAGCAGCTTACTTGTCGGGGGGAATCAGCCCCAGCATTTT. Translating it yields CASSLLVGGNQPQHF.

This clonotype has at least ten counts. The rearrangement joins TRBV27 to TRBJ2-1, with TRBD1 as a possible D gene (5 bases). Germline-derived CDR1 and CDR2 are MNHEY and SMNVEV (reference sequence). Trimming pared 3 bases from V and 10 bases from J, leaving 7 bases between. This CDR3 has 11 amino acids. The CDR3: CASSFNREQFF. In DNA, the CDR3 is TGTGCCAGCAGTTTTAACAGGGAGCAGTTCTTC.

The chain uses TRBV29-1 and TRBJ1-2, with unresolved D. Germline CDR1 is SQVTM and CDR2 is ANQGSEA. CDR3 length: 9 amino acids. Trimming took off 8 bases at V and 8 bases at J, with 9 bases between the two ends. The CDR3 region is CSILEGYTF. The CDR3 region has the DNA TGCAGCATCCTGGAAGGCTACACCTTC.

The V gene is TRBV2, the J gene TRBJ2-5; no reliable D call. Germline CDR1 SNHLY, CDR2 FYNNEI. The CDR3 has 15 amino acids. V gave up 0 bases and J gave up 5 bases, with 13 bases separating them. The CDR3, as DNA: TGTGCCAGCAGTGAAGCCCACGAGTCGGCCGAGACCCAGTACTTC. Its translation: CASSEAHESAETQYF.